The T cell receptor (beta chain) described here comes from a study of PD-L1 blockade in urothelial cancer. CDR1 MGHRA and CDR2 YSYEKL come from the germline V gene. This CDR3 has 17 amino acids. V lost 3 bases, J lost 0 bases, and 12 bases lay in between. Time point of the sample: pretreatment peripheral blood. TCRdb keeps only in-frame clones here, not all; method: immunoSEQ multiplex PCR. The sample consists of over 45,000 clones, just over 85% of them appearing once. The chain employs TRBV4-1 and TRBJ1-6; D gene unclear. The sequences come from PBMCs, collected around atezolizumab (anti-PD-L1) treatment. The receptor's source is a man between 60 and 75 years old with urothelial cancer. CDR3 coding DNA: TGCGCCAGCAGCCACACTACCGGGAGCTCCTATAATTCACCCCTCCACTTT. As protein: CASSHTTGSSYNSPLHF.